What follows are 6 T cell receptor beta chains derived from one specimen sequenced in a study of neoadjuvant anti-PD-1 for oral cavity cancer. The time point was: after neoadjuvant nivolumab, at surgical resection. Clones were read by immunoSEQ multiplex PCR, and TCRdb kept only the in-frame ones, dropping some. The sample consists of 20,000 to 25,000 clones, 45% of them appearing once. The source material was tumor tissue, sampled after nivolumab (anti-PD-1) treatment. The source is a person aged 40 to 85 with oral cavity squamous cell carcinoma.

The chain is built from TRBV5-1 and TRBJ1-2; 7 nucleotides match TRBD1. The J segment lost 7 bases and the V segment lost 6 bases, leaving 12 bases of the junction unmatched. The CDR3 contains 14 residues. Looked up from germline, CDR1 is SGHRS and CDR2 is YFSETQ. Here the CDR3 DNA reads TGCGCCAGCAAGTCTTGGCAGGGGGTGGTTGGCTACACCTTC. Its protein is CASKSWQGVVGYTF.

In this sample, this clone turned up a few times. This chain uses TRBV5-1 with TRBJ2-2, with TRBD1 matching over 10 bases. V shed 4 bases and J 2 bases; nucleotides not matched to a gene: 11. This CDR3 is built from 18 residues. Per germline, CDR1 SGHRS and CDR2 YFSETQ. The CDR3 DNA follows: TGCGCCAGCAGCCCAATGGGCAGGACAGGGGGAAACACCGGGGAGCTGTTTTTT. This encodes CASSPMGRTGGNTGELFF.

The V gene is TRBV11-2, the J gene TRBJ1-5; D not resolved. With 2 bases removed from V and 2 bases from J, the gap between germline ends came to 7 bases. CDR1 is SGHAT and CDR2 is FQNNGV in the germline V gene. The CDR3 consists of 14 residues. CDR3 protein: CASSLSGGNQPQHF. The CDR3 DNA follows: TGTGCCAGCAGCTTATCGGGAGGCAATCAGCCCCAGCATTTT.

A few counts support this clone. The gene calls are TRBV9 and TRBJ2-1, with 8 bases that match TRBD1. Germline V lookup: CDR1 SGDLS, CDR2 YYNGEE. J lost 9 bases, V lost 6 bases, and 5 bases had no gene match. This CDR3 has 12 residues. The CDR3 sequence is CASTPGGIEQFF. CDR3 nucleotide sequence: TGTGCCAGCACACCAGGGGGCATTGAGCAGTTCTTC.

The gene calls are TRBV4-1 and TRBJ2-5, with D unresolved. The V gene lost 0 bases and the J gene lost 7 bases, with 12 bases spanning the gap. The length of the CDR3 is 14 residues. Germline CDR1 reads MGHRA; CDR2 reads YSYEKL. DNA of the CDR3: TGCGCCAGCAGCCAAGAAAAGGTGTCTGGGACCCAGTACTTC. It codes for CASSQEKVSGTQYF.

This chain links TRBV6-6 with TRBJ1-5; TRBD1 might be the D (6 bases). The CDR3 length is 16 residues. Germline CDR1 reads MNHNY; CDR2 reads SVGAGI (reference sequence). With 5 bases removed from V and 2 bases from J, the gap between germline ends came to 16 bases. Here the CDR3 reads CASSLEQGYGNQPQHF. CDR3 in DNA: TGTGCCAGCAGTCTCGAACAGGGCTATGGCAATCAGCCCCAGCATTTT.